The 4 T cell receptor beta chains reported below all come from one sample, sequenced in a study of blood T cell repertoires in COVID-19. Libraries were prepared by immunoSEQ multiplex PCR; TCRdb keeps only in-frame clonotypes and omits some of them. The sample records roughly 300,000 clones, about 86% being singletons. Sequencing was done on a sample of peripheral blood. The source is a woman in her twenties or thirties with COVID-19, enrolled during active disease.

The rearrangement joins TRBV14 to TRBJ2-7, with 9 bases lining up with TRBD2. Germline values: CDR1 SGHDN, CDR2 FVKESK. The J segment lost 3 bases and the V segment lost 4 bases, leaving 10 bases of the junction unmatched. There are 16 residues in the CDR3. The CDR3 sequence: CASSRLAGTSHYEQYF. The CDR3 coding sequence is TGTGCCAGCAGCCGACTGGCCGGGACTAGCCACTACGAGCAGTACTTC.

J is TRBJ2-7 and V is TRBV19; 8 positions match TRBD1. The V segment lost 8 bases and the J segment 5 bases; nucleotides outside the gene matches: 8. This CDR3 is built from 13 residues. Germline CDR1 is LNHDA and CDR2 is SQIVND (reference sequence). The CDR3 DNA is TGTGCCAGTGGCCAGGGGGCTCTAAACGAGCAGTACTTC. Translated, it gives CASGQGALNEQYF.

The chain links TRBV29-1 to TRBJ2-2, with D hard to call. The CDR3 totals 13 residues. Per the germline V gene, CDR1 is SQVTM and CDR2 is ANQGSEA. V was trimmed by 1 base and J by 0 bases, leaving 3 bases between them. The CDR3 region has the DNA TGCAGCGTTGAAGCGGCGAACACCGGGGAGCTGTTTTTT. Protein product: CSVEAANTGELFF.

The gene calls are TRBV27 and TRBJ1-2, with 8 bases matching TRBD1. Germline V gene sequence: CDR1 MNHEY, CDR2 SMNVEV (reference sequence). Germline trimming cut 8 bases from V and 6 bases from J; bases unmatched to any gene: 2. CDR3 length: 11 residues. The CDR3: CASQGAHGYTF. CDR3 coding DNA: TGTGCCAGCCAGGGGGCGCATGGCTACACCTTC.